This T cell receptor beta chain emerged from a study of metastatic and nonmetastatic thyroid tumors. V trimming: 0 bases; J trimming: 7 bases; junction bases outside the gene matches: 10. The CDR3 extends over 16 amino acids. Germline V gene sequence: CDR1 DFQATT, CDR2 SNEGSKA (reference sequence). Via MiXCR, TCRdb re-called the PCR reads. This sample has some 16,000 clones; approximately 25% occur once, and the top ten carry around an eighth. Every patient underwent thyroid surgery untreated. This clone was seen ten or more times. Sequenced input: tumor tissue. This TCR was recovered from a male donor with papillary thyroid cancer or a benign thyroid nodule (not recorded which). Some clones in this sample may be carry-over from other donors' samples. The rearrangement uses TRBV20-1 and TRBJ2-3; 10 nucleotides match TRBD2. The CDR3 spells CSARDPFASGRNTQYF. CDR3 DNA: TGCAGTGCTAGAGATCCTTTCGCTAGCGGGAGAAATACGCAGTATTTT.